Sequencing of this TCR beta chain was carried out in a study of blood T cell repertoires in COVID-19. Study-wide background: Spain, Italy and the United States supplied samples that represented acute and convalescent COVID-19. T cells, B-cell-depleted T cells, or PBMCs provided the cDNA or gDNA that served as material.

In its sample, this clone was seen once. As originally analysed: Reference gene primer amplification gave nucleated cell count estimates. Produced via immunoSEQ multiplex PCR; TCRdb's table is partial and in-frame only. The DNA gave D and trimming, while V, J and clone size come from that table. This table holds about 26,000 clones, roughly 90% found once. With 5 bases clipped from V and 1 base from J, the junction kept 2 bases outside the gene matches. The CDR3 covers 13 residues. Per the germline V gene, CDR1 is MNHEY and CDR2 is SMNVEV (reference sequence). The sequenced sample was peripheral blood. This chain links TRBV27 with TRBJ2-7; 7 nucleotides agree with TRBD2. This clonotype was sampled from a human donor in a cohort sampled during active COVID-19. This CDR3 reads CASSGTNSYEQYF. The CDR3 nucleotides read TGTGCCAGCAGTGGGACTAATTCCTACGAGCAGTACTTC.